This T cell receptor (beta chain) originates from a study of response to subunit inactivated influenza vaccine. TCRdb itself ran the RT-PCR reads through MiXCR, one entry per CDR3 protein. The repertoire consists of about 540,000 distinct CDR3 sequences, with around 21% occurring once and the leading ten covering about 3%. V gave up 4 bases and J gave up 6 bases; unmatched junction bases: 7. CDR3 length: 14 residues. From germline, CDR1 is SGHRS and CDR2 YFSETQ. This clonotype was found a few times. These data were also reused for a study on T cells expressing NK-cell markers. That source reports: With UMIs, 5'RACE template switching was used to make TCR beta cDNA.

The input for sequencing was CD4+ T cells sorted from PBMCs, taken less than 13 days after vaccination. This chain links TRBV5-1 with TRBJ2-1; 7 nucleotides align to TRBD1. The TCR was taken from a man between 45 and 60 years old who received an inactivated influenza vaccine. The CDR3 nucleotides are TGCGCCAGCAGCCTCGGACAGGCCGGCAATGAGCAGTTCTTC. It codes for CASSLGQAGNEQFF.